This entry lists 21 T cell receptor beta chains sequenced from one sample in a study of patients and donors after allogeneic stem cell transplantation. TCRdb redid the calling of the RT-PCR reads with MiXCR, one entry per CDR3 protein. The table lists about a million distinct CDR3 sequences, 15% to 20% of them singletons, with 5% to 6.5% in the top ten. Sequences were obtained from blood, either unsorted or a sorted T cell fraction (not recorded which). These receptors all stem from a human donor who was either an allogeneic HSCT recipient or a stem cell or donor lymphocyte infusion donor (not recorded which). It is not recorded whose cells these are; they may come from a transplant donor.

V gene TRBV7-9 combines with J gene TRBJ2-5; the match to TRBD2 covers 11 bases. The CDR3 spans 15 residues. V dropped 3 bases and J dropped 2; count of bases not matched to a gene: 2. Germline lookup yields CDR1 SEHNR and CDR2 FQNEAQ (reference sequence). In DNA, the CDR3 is TGTGCCAGCAGCTTCACTAGCGGGGGACAAGAGACCCAGTACTTC. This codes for CASSFTSGGQETQYF.

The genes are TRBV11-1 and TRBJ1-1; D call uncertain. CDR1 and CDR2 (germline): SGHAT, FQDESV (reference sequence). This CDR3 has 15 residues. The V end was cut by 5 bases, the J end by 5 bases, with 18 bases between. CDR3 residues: CASSPAPNLATEAFF. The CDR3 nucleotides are TGTGCCAGCAGCCCGGCCCCGAACCTAGCGACTGAAGCTTTCTTT.

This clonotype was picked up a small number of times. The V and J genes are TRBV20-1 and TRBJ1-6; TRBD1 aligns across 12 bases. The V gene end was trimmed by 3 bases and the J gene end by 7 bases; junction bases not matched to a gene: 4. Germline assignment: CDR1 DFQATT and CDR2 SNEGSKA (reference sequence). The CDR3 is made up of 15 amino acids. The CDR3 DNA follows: TGCAGTGCTAGTGGGACAGGGGGCCCGAATTCACCCCTCCACTTT. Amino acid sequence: CSASGTGGPNSPLHF.

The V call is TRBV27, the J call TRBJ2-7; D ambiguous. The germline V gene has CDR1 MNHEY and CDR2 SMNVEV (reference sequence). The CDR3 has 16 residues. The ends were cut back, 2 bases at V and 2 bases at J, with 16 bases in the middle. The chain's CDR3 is CASSLVPLEIPYEQYF. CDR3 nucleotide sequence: TGTGCCAGCAGTTTAGTCCCGCTCGAAATCCCCTACGAGCAGTACTTC.

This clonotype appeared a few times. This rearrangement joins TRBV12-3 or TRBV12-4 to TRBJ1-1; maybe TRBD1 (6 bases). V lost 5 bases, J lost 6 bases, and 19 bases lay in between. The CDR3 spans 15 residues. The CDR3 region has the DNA TGTGCCAGCAGTCCGCCGGGGGGCGGTCGGGCTGAAGCTTTCTTT. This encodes CASSPPGGGRAEAFF.

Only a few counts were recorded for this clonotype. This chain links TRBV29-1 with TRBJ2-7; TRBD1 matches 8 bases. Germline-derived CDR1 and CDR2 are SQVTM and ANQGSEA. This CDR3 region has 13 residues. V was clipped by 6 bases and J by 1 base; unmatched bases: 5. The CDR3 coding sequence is TGCAGCGTCCGACAGGGGTCTTCCTACGAGCAGTACTTC. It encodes CSVRQGSSYEQYF.

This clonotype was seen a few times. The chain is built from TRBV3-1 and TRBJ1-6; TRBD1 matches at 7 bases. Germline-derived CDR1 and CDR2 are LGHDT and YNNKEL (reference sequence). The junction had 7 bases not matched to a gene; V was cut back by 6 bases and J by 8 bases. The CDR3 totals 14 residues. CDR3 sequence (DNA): TGTGCCAGCAGTCCCGACAGGGTACATTCACCCCTCCACTTT. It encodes CASSPDRVHSPLHF.

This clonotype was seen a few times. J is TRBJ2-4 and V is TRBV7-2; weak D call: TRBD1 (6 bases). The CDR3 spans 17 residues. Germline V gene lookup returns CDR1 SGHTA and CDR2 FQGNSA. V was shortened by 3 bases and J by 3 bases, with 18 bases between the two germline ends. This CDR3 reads CASSFGGQRANKNIQYF. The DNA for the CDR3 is TGTGCCAGCAGCTTTGGGGGACAAAGAGCAAACAAAAACATTCAGTACTTC.

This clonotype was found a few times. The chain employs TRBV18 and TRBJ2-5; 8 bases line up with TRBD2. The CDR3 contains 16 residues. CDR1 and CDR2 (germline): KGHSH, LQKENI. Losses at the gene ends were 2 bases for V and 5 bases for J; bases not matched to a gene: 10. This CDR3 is CASSPEAGAKWETQYF. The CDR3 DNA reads TGTGCCAGCTCACCAGAAGCGGGAGCCAAGTGGGAGACCCAGTACTTC.

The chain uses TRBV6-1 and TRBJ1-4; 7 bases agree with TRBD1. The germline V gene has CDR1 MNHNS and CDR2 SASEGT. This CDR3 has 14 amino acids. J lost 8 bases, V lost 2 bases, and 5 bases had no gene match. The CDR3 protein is CASSEKGAREKLFF. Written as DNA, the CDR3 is TGTGCCAGCAGTGAAAAGGGGGCTAGAGAAAAACTGTTTTTT.

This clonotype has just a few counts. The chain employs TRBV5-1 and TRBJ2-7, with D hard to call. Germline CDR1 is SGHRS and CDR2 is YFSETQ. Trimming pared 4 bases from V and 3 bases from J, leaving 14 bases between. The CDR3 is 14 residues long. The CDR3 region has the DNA TGCGCCAGCAGCCCGGGCCTAGGCGGCTACGAGCAGTACTTC. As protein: CASSPGLGGYEQYF.

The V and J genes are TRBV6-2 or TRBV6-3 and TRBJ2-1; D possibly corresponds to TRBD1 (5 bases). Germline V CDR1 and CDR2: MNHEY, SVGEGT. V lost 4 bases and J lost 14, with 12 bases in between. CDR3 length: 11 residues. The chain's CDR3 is CASSSGQSEFF. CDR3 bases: TGTGCCAGCAGTTCAGGACAATCGGAGTTCTTC.

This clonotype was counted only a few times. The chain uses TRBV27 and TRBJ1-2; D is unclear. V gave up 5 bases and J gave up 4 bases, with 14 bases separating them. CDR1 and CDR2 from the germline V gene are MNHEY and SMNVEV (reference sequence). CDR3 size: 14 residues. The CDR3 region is CASSPDRNTYGYTF. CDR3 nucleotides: TGTGCCAGCAGTCCCGACCGAAACACCTATGGCTACACCTTC.

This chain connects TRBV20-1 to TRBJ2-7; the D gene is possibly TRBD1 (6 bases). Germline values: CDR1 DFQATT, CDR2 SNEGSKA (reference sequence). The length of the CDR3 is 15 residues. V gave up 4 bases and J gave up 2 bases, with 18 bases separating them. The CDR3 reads CSANKGQHPTYEQYF. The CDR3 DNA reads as TGCAGTGCTAACAAAGGACAGCACCCCACCTACGAGCAGTACTTC.

The CDR3 DNA is TGTGCCACCAGCAGAGCGGTGCACACTGAAGCTTTCTTT. It is translated as CATSRAVHTEAFF. J is TRBJ1-1 and V is TRBV15; unclear D gene. The length of the CDR3 is 13 residues. V was pared by 1 base and J by 3 bases, with 6 bases between. Germline V gene sequence: CDR1 LNHNV, CDR2 YYDKDF (reference sequence).

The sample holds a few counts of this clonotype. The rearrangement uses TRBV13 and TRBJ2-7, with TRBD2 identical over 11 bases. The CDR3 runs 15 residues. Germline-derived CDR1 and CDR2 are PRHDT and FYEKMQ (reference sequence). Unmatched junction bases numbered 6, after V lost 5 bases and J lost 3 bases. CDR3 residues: CASSAGLAGFYEQYF. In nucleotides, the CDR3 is TGTGCCAGCAGCGCCGGACTAGCGGGTTTCTACGAGCAGTACTTC. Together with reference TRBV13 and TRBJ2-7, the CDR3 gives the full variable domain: AAGVIQSPRHLIKEKRETATLKCYPIPRHDTVYWYQQGPGQDPQFLISFYEKMQSDKGSIPDRFSAQQFSDYHSELNMSSLELGDSALYFCASSAGLAGFYEQYFGPGTRLTVT.

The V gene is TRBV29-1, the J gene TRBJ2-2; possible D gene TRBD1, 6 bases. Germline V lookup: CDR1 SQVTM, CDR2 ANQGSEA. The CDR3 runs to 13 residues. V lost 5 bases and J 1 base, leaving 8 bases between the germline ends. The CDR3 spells CSVLGQNTGELFF. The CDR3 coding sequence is TGCAGCGTTTTGGGACAGAACACCGGGGAGCTGTTTTTT.

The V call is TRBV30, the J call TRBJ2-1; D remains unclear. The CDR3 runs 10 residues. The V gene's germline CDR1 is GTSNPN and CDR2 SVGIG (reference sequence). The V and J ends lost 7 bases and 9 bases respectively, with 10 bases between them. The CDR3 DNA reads TGTGCCTCCATGCCCCGTGAGCAGTTCTTC. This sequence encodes CASMPREQFF.

DNA of the CDR3: TGTGCCAGCAGAATACCAGGGGTTTTAAGTTGGTATTTT. This gives the protein CASRIPGVLSWYF. The chain uses TRBV6-1 and TRBJ2-3; tentative D call: TRBD1 (6 bases). From germline, CDR1 is MNHNS and CDR2 SASEGT. This CDR3 contains 13 residues. Deletions cut 6 bases from V and 14 bases from J, with 21 bases between.

CDR3 loop: CASSPPWGVYEQYF. The CDR3 nucleotides are TGTGCCAGCAGCCCCCCTTGGGGGGTCTACGAGCAGTACTTC. This rearrangement joins TRBV7-2 to TRBJ2-7; tentative D call: TRBD2 (6 bases). The length of the CDR3 is 14 residues. The V gene's germline CDR1 is SGHTA and CDR2 FQGNSA. V lost 5 bases and J 3 bases, leaving 14 bases between the germline ends.

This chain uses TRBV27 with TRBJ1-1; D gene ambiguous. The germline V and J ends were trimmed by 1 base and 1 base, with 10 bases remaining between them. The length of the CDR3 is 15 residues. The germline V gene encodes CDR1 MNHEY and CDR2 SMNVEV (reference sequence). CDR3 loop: CASSLWAARNTEAFF. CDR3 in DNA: TGTGCCAGCAGTTTATGGGCAGCAAGGAACACTGAAGCTTTCTTT.